These T cell receptor beta chains were read from a single sample in a study of blood T cells in healthy people across ages. One entry per CDR3 protein, called by TCRdb with MiXCR from the 5' RACE reads. The sample records about 1.6 million distinct CDR3 sequences, about 32% being singletons. Sequenced: blood. These receptors were obtained from a woman aged 30 to 39 in good health. Both conserved end residues are part of each CDR3. A D gene is named only where the DNA matches it firmly. The size field is filled for only some rows; it gives once, few, many or a size class.

J,D,size,V,DNA,CDR3
TRBJ1-2,TRBD1,.,TRBV14,TGTGCCAGCAGCCTCGGACAGGGGTTAGCTAACTATGGCTACACCTTC,CASSLGQGLANYGYTF
TRBJ2-7,.,.,TRBV6-2/TRBV6-3,TGTGCCAGCAGTTACGATGACGGATCCTGCGAGCAGTACTTC,CASSYDDGSCEQYF
TRBJ2-5,TRBD1,few,TRBV6-1,TGTGCCAGCGGGGGAATGATACAGGGGGTTACCCAGTACTTC,CASGGMIQGVTQYF
TRBJ2-3,.,.,TRBV9,TGTGCCAGCAGCGCCCCTCACAGGGCAGATACGCAGTATTTT,CASSAPHRADTQYF
TRBJ1-5,.,.,TRBV7-2,TGTGCCAGCAGCATGGATCATCAGCCCCAGCATTTT,CASSMDHQPQHF
TRBJ1-2,TRBD1,.,TRBV15,TGTGCCACCAGCAGAGATGCCCGGGAGGGGGCCTATGGCTACACCTTC,CATSRDAREGAYGYTF
TRBJ2-1,.,few,TRBV20-1,TGCAGTGCTAGACCCAGCACTTACAATGAGCAGTTCTTC,CSARPSTYNEQFF
TRBJ2-7,TRBD2,.,TRBV20-1,TGCAGTGCTTCCGGGACTACGCGTCCCTACGAGCAGTACTTC,CSASGTTRPYEQYF
TRBJ2-7,TRBD2,few,TRBV20-1,TGCAGTGCTGCGACGGCAGAAACTAGCGGTTCCTCCTACGAGCAGTACTTC,CSAATAETSGSSYEQYF
TRBJ2-1,.,.,TRBV3-1,TGTGCCAGCCGTTTAGTGTGGTGGGGCCCGACCGGGGACGTTGAGCAGTTCTTC,CASRLVWWGPTGDVEQFF
TRBJ2-3,TRBD2,.,TRBV11-1,TGTGCCAGCAGCCTGCGGACTAGCGAGGCGGCAGATACGCAGTATTTT,CASSLRTSEAADTQYF
TRBJ2-5,.,.,TRBV7-9,TGTGCCAGCAGCCGAGTGGGGGCCCTGGAGCAGTACTTC,CASSRVGALEQYF
TRBJ2-7,.,.,TRBV10-2,TGCGCCAGCAGTTTCGGACAGCCTCATTCCTACGAGCAGTACTTC,CASSFGQPHSYEQYF
TRBJ2-7,TRBD1,few,TRBV7-2,TGTGCCAGCAGCGCACGACAGGGTCTCGAGCAGTACTTC,CASSARQGLEQYF
TRBJ1-4,.,few,TRBV29-1,TGCAGCGTTGAGGGGTGTGGGGGGGCGCATGAAAAACTGTTTTTT,CSVEGCGGAHEKLFF
TRBJ2-5,TRBD2,few,TRBV6-2/TRBV6-3,TGTGCCAGCCCAGGACTAGCGGGAGCGGAGACCCAGTACTTC,CASPGLAGAETQYF
TRBJ2-2,.,few,TRBV6-1,TGTGCCAGCAGTACTGGGACTGGGACCAGGGAGCTGTTTTTT,CASSTGTGTRELFF
TRBJ1-2,.,few,TRBV12-3/TRBV12-4,TGTGCCAGCAGTTCCGACGGGCCTTCCTATGGCTACACCTTC,CASSSDGPSYGYTF
TRBJ1-2,TRBD1,.,TRBV5-1,TGCGCCAGCAGCTGGGGACAGGGGGGCTATGGCTACACCTTC,CASSWGQGGYGYTF
TRBJ2-1,TRBD2,many,TRBV29-1,TGCAGCGTTGACCGCCTAGCGGGGGACAATGAGCAGTTCTTC,CSVDRLAGDNEQFF
TRBJ2-4,TRBD1,.,TRBV30,TGTGCCTGGAGTGAATCGACAGGGTTTCTACTAGCCAAAAACATTCAGTACTTC,CAWSESTGFLLAKNIQYF
TRBJ2-4,.,few,TRBV7-2,TGTGCCAGCAGCTTAGGGGGCACCAAAAACATTCAGTACTTC,CASSLGGTKNIQYF
TRBJ2-7,.,.,TRBV6-7,TGTGCCAGCAGTTATTGCGGGGCGCCCCCTTCCTACGAGCAGTACTTC,CASSYCGAPPSYEQYF
TRBJ2-2,.,.,TRBV11-2,TGTGCCAGCAGCTGGGGCTCCTCGACATTAGGGGAGCTGTTTTTT,CASSWGSSTLGELFF
TRBJ2-3,.,.,TRBV2,TGTGCCAGCAGTGAAGAGATCTCCAGCACAGATACGCAGTATTTT,CASSEEISSTDTQYF
TRBJ2-3,.,many,TRBV4-2,TGTGCCAGCAGCCAAGCTGGGGTCGGGCCCAGACAGTGGACGCAGTATTTT,CASSQAGVGPRQWTQYF
TRBJ2-6,TRBD1,.,TRBV5-1,TGCGCCAGCAGTCCCAACGGACAGGGATCTTTACGTAGGGCCAACGTCCTGACTTTC,CASSPNGQGSLRRANVLTF
TRBJ2-7,.,few,TRBV2,TGTGCCAGACAGAGGAGCTCGGGAAACTCCTACGAGCAGTACTTC,CARQRSSGNSYEQYF
TRBJ2-7,.,.,TRBV6-4,TGTGCCAGCAGTAAGGACTACCTCGCCTACGAGCAGTACTTC,CASSKDYLAYEQYF
TRBJ2-1,.,many,TRBV29-1,TGCAGCGTTGTCCCAGGGTTCGATGAGCAGTTCTTC,CSVVPGFDEQFF
TRBJ2-3,TRBD2,many,TRBV29-1,TGCAGCGTCGAGGGTGTCTCTCTAGCGGGGGACCCCCCAACCACAGATACGCAGTATTTT,CSVEGVSLAGDPPTTDTQYF
TRBJ1-1,.,.,TRBV4-1,TGCGCCGGCAGCCCCGGAGGAGGTCTGAACACTGAAGCTTTCTTT,CAGSPGGGLNTEAFF
TRBJ2-3,.,few,TRBV20-1,TGCAGTGCTAGTAAGGACAGCACAGATACGCAGTATTTT,CSASKDSTDTQYF